This TCR beta chain emerged from a study of T cells in pancreatic ductal adenocarcinoma. Study findings and constraints: Blood clonality (around 0.066) did not differ significantly from tumor (approximately 0.12).

The selected patients with pancreatic ductal adenocarcinoma had surgery but no neoadjuvant therapy. Germline CDR1 reads KGHSH; CDR2 reads LQKENI. The CDR3 covers 13 residues. After removal of 3 bases from V and 10 bases from J, the junction contained 8 bases not matched to a gene. Sequencing was performed with immunoSEQ multiplex PCR; in TCRdb, only in-frame clones are kept and a portion is missing. The table has more than 85,000 clones, about 96% seen once. As for this clone: Antigen: not known.

The gene calls are TRBV18 and TRBJ1-1; TRBD1 aligns across 7 bases. This receptor was identified in a human donor with pancreatic ductal adenocarcinoma. The sequenced material came from PBMCs. CDR3 in DNA: TGTGCCAGCTCACCGGGGGGACAGCCCCGAGCTTTCTTT. As protein: CASSPGGQPRAFF.